This paragraph covers one TCR beta chain sequence. Method: immunoSEQ multiplex PCR; TCRdb's copy keeps in-frame clones and lacks some. The sample lists some 2 million clones, less than 95% occurring once. It was CD45RO-negative cells, positively selected for CCR7, that made up naive CD8 cells, with terminally differentiated effector memory CD45RA+ cells excluded. This entry comes from a study of shared clonotypes between healthy human individuals. Germline CDR1 is LGHNT and CDR2 is FRNRAP. The V gene end was trimmed by 0 bases and the J gene end by 3 bases; junction bases not matched to a gene: 8. The CDR3 runs 16 residues.

The sequencing sample was made of naive CD8+ T cells sorted from blood. The TCR comes from a man aged 18 to 29 in good health. V usage is TRBV12-5 and J usage is TRBJ2-7; 7 bases match TRBD2. CDR3 sequence reads: CASGLVPPGGNYEQYF. The CDR3 bases are TGTGCTAGTGGTTTGGTCCCTCCCGGGGGGAACTACGAGCAGTACTTC.